The 25 T cell receptor beta chains below were found in one sample sequenced in a study of blood T cell repertoires in COVID-19. Assay: immunoSEQ multiplex PCR; the TCRdb copy retains only in-frame clones and omits some. The sample has under 500,000 clones, about 85% seen once; the top ten hold 1.5% to 2%. The sample consisted of PBMCs or T cells enriched from blood (not recorded which). The receptor set was obtained from a woman aged 18-29 years with acute COVID-19.

This chain uses TRBV12-5 with TRBJ2-5; 13 bases agree with TRBD2. V trimming: 0 bases; J trimming: 0 bases; junction bases outside the gene matches: 19. The CDR3 totals 23 residues. Germline V gene data show CDR1 as LGHNT and CDR2 as FRNRAP. CDR3 nucleotides: TGTGCTAGTGGTTTGGTAATAGGGGTTGCGGTCGGGACTAGCGGGGCGTACCAAGAGACCCAGTACTTC. Its translation: CASGLVIGVAVGTSGAYQETQYF. The variable domain in full, with the rest retrieved from reference TRBV12-5 and TRBJ2-5, is DARVTQTPRHKVTEMGQEVTMRCQPILGHNTVFWYRQTMMQGLELLAYFRNRAPLDDSGMPKDRFSAEMPDATLATLKIQPSEPRDSAVYFCASGLVIGVAVGTSGAYQETQYFGPGTRLLVL.

In its sample, this clone was seen once. The chain couples TRBV21-1 to TRBJ2-3; TRBD2 is the table's D call, not checked against the DNA. TRBV21-1 corresponds to a pseudogene. This CDR3 is 13 amino acids long. In nucleotides, the CDR3 is TGTGCCAGCACCCCCCCGGGGACAGATACGCAGTATTTT. Its translation is CASTPPGTDTQYF.

A few counts support this clone. The rearrangement links TRBV3-1 (or the pseudogene TRBV3-2) to TRBJ1-2; D is unclear. The CDR3 is 13 amino acids. Germline values: CDR1 LGHDT, CDR2 YNNKEL (reference sequence). V was pared by 6 bases and J by 0 bases, with 8 bases between. CDR3 sequence (DNA): TGTGCCAGCAGGCAGGCTCCTAACTATGGCTACACCTTC. It encodes CASRQAPNYGYTF.

The chain uses TRBV7-2 and TRBJ2-7; 11 bases align to TRBD2. Germline V CDR1 and CDR2: SGHTA, FQGNSA. The CDR3 loop spans 19 amino acids. V lost 7 bases, J lost 1 base, and 18 bases stayed unmatched. The CDR3 DNA is TGTGCCAGCAACTTTTCCCCCGGGGGGCGACTAGCGGGGTCCTACGAGCAGTACTTC. This codes for CASNFSPGGRLAGSYEQYF.

The chain joins TRBV5-5 to TRBJ2-4; TRBD2 aligns across 10 bases. CDR1 SGHKS and CDR2 YYEKEE come from the germline V gene (reference sequence). Trimming at V came to 4 bases and at J to 5 bases, leaving 3 bases not matched to a gene. This CDR3 spans 14 amino acids. The CDR3: CASSLAGEQNIQYF. In DNA, the CDR3 is TGTGCCAGCAGCCTAGCGGGAGAGCAAAACATTCAGTACTTC. The full variable domain, with the rest looked up from reference TRBV5-5 and TRBJ2-4, is DAGVTQSPTHLIKTRGQQVTLRCSPISGHKSVSWYQQVLGQGPQFIFQYYEKEERGRGNFPDRFSARQFPNYSSELNVNALLLGDSALYLCASSLAGEQNIQYFGAGTRLSVL.

The genes are TRBV5-5 and TRBJ2-3, with 8 bases lining up with TRBD1. The V gene end was trimmed by 0 bases and the J gene end by 4 bases; junction bases not matched to a gene: 4. The CDR3 sequence is 15 residues long. Germline V CDR1 and CDR2: SGHKS, YYEKEE (reference sequence). The DNA for the CDR3 is TGTGCCAGCAGCTTGGGCCAGGGGGCCGCAGATACGCAGTATTTT. Translation: CASSLGQGAADTQYF.

The genes are TRBV5-1 and TRBJ1-2, with 8 nucleotides matching TRBD1. Germline V lookup: CDR1 SGHRS, CDR2 YFSETQ. Trimming took 1 base from V and 8 from J; bases not matched to a gene: 7. This CDR3 region has 14 residues. The CDR3 region has the DNA TGCGCCAGCAGCTTGCGGTACAGGGGGGAAGGCTACACCTTC. Translating gives CASSLRYRGEGYTF.

The rearrangement links TRBV5-1 to TRBJ2-5, with 14 bases matching TRBD2. Germline V gene data show CDR1 as SGHRS and CDR2 as YFSETQ. The CDR3 has 16 residues. V was pared by 4 bases and J by 5 bases, with 7 bases of the junction left unmatched. The CDR3 sequence is CASSMTSGGAGETQYF. CDR3 DNA: TGCGCCAGCAGCATGACTAGCGGGGGGGCCGGCGAGACCCAGTACTTC.

The rearrangement links TRBV20-1 to TRBJ2-2, with 8 nucleotides matching TRBD2. Per the germline V gene, CDR1 is DFQATT and CDR2 is SNEGSKA (reference sequence). This CDR3 has 14 residues. With V trimmed by 3 bases and J by 6 bases, 6 bases remained unmatched. The CDR3 loop is CSASGLAGAGELFF. DNA for the CDR3: TGCAGTGCTAGTGGTCTAGCGGGCGCCGGGGAGCTGTTTTTT.

This clone appeared once. V usage is TRBV19 and J usage is TRBJ2-7; tentatively, D is TRBD1 (5 bases). V dropped 2 bases and J dropped 2 bases, with 10 bases sitting between them. The CDR3 covers 14 residues. In germline, CDR1 is LNHDA, CDR2 SQIVND (reference sequence). CDR3 bases: TGTGCCAGTAGTATACAGGGAACCCCCTACGAGCAGTACTTC. The encoded protein is CASSIQGTPYEQYF.

The rearrangement links TRBV5-1 to TRBJ1-6, with D possibly TRBD1 on 6 matching bases. The V end was cut by 4 bases, the J end by 10 bases, with 15 bases between. The length of the CDR3 is 14 residues. CDR1 and CDR2 (germline): SGHRS, YFSETQ. Here the CDR3 DNA reads TGCGCCAGCAGCCCAGGACAGAAGGAGTCACCCCTCCACTTT. The encoded protein is CASSPGQKESPLHF.

The chain joins TRBV11-1 to TRBJ1-1; D unresolved. Trimming removed 4 bases from V and 3 bases from J, with 9 bases in between. From germline, CDR1 is SGHAT and CDR2 FQDESV (reference sequence). The CDR3 length is 13 residues. Written as DNA, the CDR3 is TGTGCCAGCAGCTATGCCCGGGACACTGAAGCTTTCTTT. Amino acid sequence: CASSYARDTEAFF.

This chain connects TRBV11-2 to TRBJ2-7, with D tentatively TRBD2 (6 bases). Trimming removed 5 bases at V and 4 bases at J, with 21 bases between. CDR3 length: 16 amino acids. Germline V gives CDR1 SGHAT, CDR2 FQNNGV. For the CDR3, the DNA is TGTGCCAGCAGCCCACAACGGGACTCAAATTTTTACGAGCAGTACTTC. Translating it yields CASSPQRDSNFYEQYF.

This rearrangement joins TRBV6-4 to TRBJ2-1, with 13 bases matching TRBD2. This CDR3 has 15 residues. Germline loops: CDR1 MRHNA, CDR2 SNTAGT. V shed 6 bases, J shed 5 bases, and the junction held 4 bases outside the gene matches. The CDR3: CASRTSGGQHNEQFF. The CDR3 bases are TGTGCCAGCAGGACTAGCGGGGGGCAACACAATGAGCAGTTCTTC.

The chain uses TRBV3-1 (or the pseudogene TRBV3-2) and TRBJ1-4, with no clear D. Trimming pared 6 bases from V and 10 bases from J, leaving 15 bases between. Germline V gene lookup returns CDR1 LGHDT and CDR2 YNNKEL (reference sequence). The CDR3 runs 13 residues. For the CDR3, the DNA is TGTGCCAGCAGTCCTGGAGAGGGAAGAAAACTGTTTTTT. The encoded protein is CASSPGEGRKLFF.

This chain joins TRBV9 and TRBJ1-6; D unresolved. V lost 1 base and J lost 5, with 16 bases in between. Germline V gene sequence: CDR1 SGDLS, CDR2 YYNGEE. The CDR3 covers 17 residues. The DNA for the CDR3 is TGTGCCAGCAGCGTAACGGTCGTAGCAGATAATAATTCACCCCTCCACTTT. As protein: CASSVTVVADNNSPLHF.

The genes are TRBV25-1 and TRBJ1-1; the D is unclear. The CDR3 is 16 amino acids. Germline V gene data show CDR1 as MGHDK and CDR2 as SYGVNS. The germline V and J ends were trimmed by 1 base and 1 base, with 13 bases remaining between them. CDR3 residues: CASSESGHDGNTEAFF. The CDR3 DNA follows: TGTGCCAGCAGTGAATCCGGTCACGATGGGAACACTGAAGCTTTCTTT.

Turning to this clone: A read error is the likely source, as a far larger clone sits one nucleotide away. This chain uses TRBV2 with TRBJ1-5; the match to TRBD1 covers 7 bases. This CDR3 is built from 14 residues. J lost 2 bases, V lost 6 bases, and 4 bases had no gene match. Germline V gives CDR1 SNHLY, CDR2 FYNNEI. As DNA, the CDR3 is TGTGCCAGCAGCTTTGACAGGGGCAATCAGCCCCAGCATTTT. This gives the protein CASSFDRGNQPQHF.

The genes are TRBV7-9 and TRBJ2-7, with 8 bases fitting TRBD2. The junction had 3 bases not matched to a gene; V was cut back by 2 bases and J by 3 bases. Germline CDR1 is SEHNR and CDR2 is FQNEAQ (reference sequence). The CDR3 consists of 14 residues. For the CDR3, the DNA is TGTGCCAGCAGCTTAATGCTAGCGGGCTACGAGCAGTACTTC. Encoded protein: CASSLMLAGYEQYF.

This clone appeared a few times. The identical CDR3 is also encoded by other nucleotide sequences in the sample. V and J are TRBV19 and TRBJ1-5; D is ambiguous. V dropped 6 bases and J dropped 0 bases, with 6 bases sitting between them. This CDR3 region has 13 residues. The germline V gene encodes CDR1 LNHDA and CDR2 SQIVND (reference sequence). The CDR3 loop is CASRTYSNQPQHF. DNA for the CDR3: TGTGCCAGTAGAACTTATAGCAATCAGCCCCAGCATTTT.

The J gene is TRBJ2-3, the V gene TRBV28; TRBD2 matches 12 bases. V shed 5 bases and J 3 bases; nucleotides not matched to a gene: 12. The CDR3 contains 18 residues. Per the germline V gene, CDR1 is MDHEN and CDR2 is SYDVKM. The CDR3: CASSLPTGLAGSTDTQYF. The CDR3, as DNA: TGTGCCAGCAGTCTACCCACCGGACTAGCGGGAAGTACAGATACGCAGTATTTT.

This clone has only a few counts. This chain joins TRBV21-1 and TRBJ2-2; TRBD2 is taken as the D call from the table, unchecked against the DNA. TRBV21-1 is designated a pseudogene. This CDR3 comprises 21 residues. As DNA, the CDR3 is TGTGCCAGCAGCCCCCTTTGGACTAGCGGCTACCCCCTGCAGGGCACCGGGGAGCTGTTTTTT. Its translation is CASSPLWTSGYPLQGTGELFF.

Comment on this clone: In the same sample, other DNA sequences code for this CDR3. The chain joins TRBV27 to TRBJ2-1, with 7 positions matching TRBD2. This CDR3 is built from 15 residues. Germline CDR1 and CDR2: MNHEY and SMNVEV (reference sequence). The V segment lost 2 bases and the J segment 1 base; nucleotides outside the gene matches: 2. CDR3 sequence reads: CASSLASGSYNEQFF. CDR3 DNA: TGTGCCAGCAGTTTAGCTAGCGGTTCCTACAATGAGCAGTTCTTC.

In this sample, this clone turned up once. The CDR3 bases are TGTGCCAGCAGCTTCGGAGCGGGAGGGTACAATGAGCAGTTCTTC. It translates to CASSFGAGGYNEQFF. The chain recombines TRBV7-2 with TRBJ2-1; 10 bases fit TRBD2. Germline trimming cut 3 bases from V and 4 bases from J; bases unmatched to any gene: 3. Germline CDR1 and CDR2: SGHTA and FQGNSA. The length of the CDR3 is 15 residues. Variable domain in full (rest from reference TRBV7-2 and TRBJ2-1): GAGVSQSPSNKVTEKGKDVELRCDPISGHTALYWYRQSLGQGLEFLIYFQGNSAPDKSGLPSDRFSAERTGGSVSTLTIQRTQQEDSAVYLCASSFGAGGYNEQFFGPGTRLTVL.

The chain joins TRBV5-1 to TRBJ1-2; tentatively, D is TRBD1 (6 bases). V was cut by 4 bases and J by 2 bases, with 18 bases left in between. This CDR3 has 16 residues. Per germline, CDR1 SGHRS and CDR2 YFSETQ. CDR3 DNA: TGCGCCAGCAGCCGGGACCCCGTACAGGGAAACTATGGCTACACCTTC. This sequence encodes CASSRDPVQGNYGYTF.